Sequencing of this T cell receptor (beta chain) was carried out in a study of early T cells in non-severe SARS-CoV-2 infection. About the research overall: Bulk RNA from unsorted whole blood was sequenced; chains were unpaired.

TCRdb redid the calling of the 5' RACE reads with MiXCR, one entry per CDR3 protein. The profile covers roughly 25,000 distinct CDR3 sequences, with about 4.5% appearing a single time and approximately 15% taken by the ten largest. Germline loops: CDR1 ENHRY, CDR2 SYGVKD. With V trimmed by 0 bases and J by 3 bases, 3 bases remained unmatched. The CDR3 loop spans 15 amino acids. This clonotype was counted only a few times. The receptor comes from an adult who was a healthcare worker with PCR-confirmed SARS-CoV-2 infection or an uninfected control (not recorded which). This chain uses TRBV10-3 with TRBJ2-7, with 9 nucleotides matching TRBD2. The sequenced material came from whole blood. The CDR3 region is CAISESGTSFYEQYF. DNA of the CDR3: TGTGCCATCAGTGAGTCCGGGACTAGCTTCTACGAGCAGTACTTC.